Listed below are T cell receptor beta chains from one sample, sequenced in a study of T cell responses to AZD1222 COVID-19 vaccine. Generated by immunoSEQ multiplex PCR, the TCRdb table keeps only in-frame clones and is missing some. Of about 150,000 clones listed, about 91% are singletons. The specimen comprised peripheral blood, sampled on day 0 of AZD1222 vaccination. The receptors were sampled from an adult in good health. The CDR3 runs from the conserved cysteine through the conserved F or W. Fields, in order: V gene, J gene, clone size, D gene, CDR3 DNA, CDR3 protein. D genes are given only for firm matches. The size field is filled for only some rows; it gives once, few, many or a size class.

TRBV29-1	TRBJ1-2	NA	NA	TGCAGCGTTTATGGGGGAGGGGAGAGCTATGGCTACACCTTC	CSVYGGGESYGYTF
TRBV9	TRBJ2-2	NA	NA	TGTGCCAGCAGCGTGGACGGAGGGGTTAGGCATGGCGGGGAGCTGTTTTTT	CASSVDGGVRHGGELFF
TRBV2	TRBJ2-2	NA	NA	TGTGCCAGCAGACCTGACTCGGGGCTGTTTTTT	CASRPDSGLFF
TRBV5-1	TRBJ1-1	NA	NA	TGCGCCAGCAGCTTGGGGCTCGGACCTGAAGCTTTCTTT	CASSLGLGPEAFF
TRBV6-4	TRBJ1-6	NA	NA	TGTGCCAGCAGTGAGGGCAGGGGTAATTCACCCCTCCACTTT	CASSEGRGNSPLHF
TRBV10-2	TRBJ2-7	NA	NA	TGCGCCAGCGGTGGCGTACAAACCTACGAGCAGTACTTC	CASGGVQTYEQYF
TRBV7-9	TRBJ1-2	once	NA	TGTGCCAGCAGCCTTAGGGAGACTAACTATGGCTACACCTTC	CASSLRETNYGYTF
TRBV7-2	TRBJ2-7	NA	TRBD2	TGTGCCAGCAGCCCGCCAACTCTAGCGGTGAGCTCCTACGAGCAGTACTTC	CASSPPTLAVSSYEQYF
TRBV4-1	TRBJ2-5	NA	NA	TGCGCCAGCAGCCAAGATTACCGAACCGTCCAAGAGACCCAGTACTTC	CASSQDYRTVQETQYF
TRBV4-2	TRBJ1-1	NA	NA	TGTGCCAGCAGCCAAGATCCAGCCACTGAAGCTTTCTTT	CASSQDPATEAFF
TRBV30	TRBJ2-7	NA	NA	TGTGCCTGGAGTGTTCCGGGACGACGTAGCTCCTACGAGCAGTACTTC	CAWSVPGRRSSYEQYF
TRBV6-2/TRBV6-3	TRBJ2-1	NA	TRBD2	TGTGCCAGCAGTTACACTAGCGGGGGTTACAATGAGCAGTTCTTC	CASSYTSGGYNEQFF
TRBV18	TRBJ1-3	NA	TRBD1	TGTGCCAGCTCACCTCCGACAGGGTCTGGAAACACCATATATTTT	CASSPPTGSGNTIYF
TRBV2	TRBJ2-7	NA	NA	TGTGCCAGCAGTGAACAAGGGAAGGAAACCTACGAGCAGTACTTC	CASSEQGKETYEQYF
TRBV2	TRBJ1-2	NA	NA	TGTGCCAGCAGTTTTACAGGGTACGATGGCTACACCTTC	CASSFTGYDGYTF
TRBV27	TRBJ2-3	NA	NA	TGTGCCAGCAGTTCCCACAGCACAGATACGCAGTATTTT	CASSSHSTDTQYF
TRBV6-5	TRBJ2-5	NA	NA	TGTGCCAGCAGCTCACGGGAGCGGGTCTGGGCCCAGTACTTC	CASSSRERVWAQYF
TRBV13	TRBJ1-6	NA	NA	TGTGCCAGCAGCCTCAGGGGTGAGGTAAGCTCACCCCTCCACTTT	CASSLRGEVSSPLHF
TRBV18	TRBJ2-3	once	NA	TGTGCCAGCTCATTCGACGGTACAGATACGCAGTATTTT	CASSFDGTDTQYF
TRBV7-2	TRBJ2-7	NA	TRBD1	TGTGCCAGCAGCTTATGGACAGCCGACAGGGCACCCTACGAGCAGTACTTC	CASSLWTADRAPYEQYF
TRBV19	TRBJ2-3	NA	NA	TGTGCCAGTAGTATGTTCTCAAGCACAGATACGCAGTATTTT	CASSMFSSTDTQYF
TRBV6-5	TRBJ2-7	once	NA	TGTGCCAGCAGTTATGGGACGGCGGCTTTGTACGAGCAGTACTTC	CASSYGTAALYEQYF
TRBV27	TRBJ2-7	NA	NA	TGTGCCAGCAGTGACAGATCCTACGAGCTGTACTTC	CASSDRSYELYF
TRBV7-2	TRBJ1-3	NA	NA	TGTGCCAGCAGCTCGAACTACCGCTCTGGAAACACCATATATTTT	CASSSNYRSGNTIYF
TRBV11-2	TRBJ2-7	NA	NA	TGTGCCAGCAGCCCCCTCGAATACGAGCAGTACTTC	CASSPLEYEQYF
TRBV10-1	TRBJ1-1	NA	TRBD1	TGCGCCAGCAGTGAGACAGGGGAGAGCACTGAAGCTTTCTTT	CASSETGESTEAFF
TRBV18	TRBJ1-2	NA	TRBD1	TGTGCCAGCTCACCCCGGACAGGGGGCGCCTTGGGCTACACCTTC	CASSPRTGGALGYTF
TRBV4-3	TRBJ1-2	NA	NA	TGCGCCAGCAGCCAAGAGTCGTGGGATGGCTACACCTTC	CASSQESWDGYTF
TRBV18	TRBJ2-1	few	NA	TGTGCCAGCTGGAAGGGGGGTAGCTCCTACAATGAGCAGTTCTTC	CASWKGGSSYNEQFF
TRBV28	TRBJ1-5	NA	NA	TGTGCCAGCAGTAGGGGAGGAAGGGCTCAGCCCCAGCATTTT	CASSRGGRAQPQHF
TRBV3-1/TRBV3-2	TRBJ2-7	NA	NA	TGTGCCAGCAGCCCCAGTGGGGGACACCTCGAGCAGTACTTC	CASSPSGGHLEQYF
TRBV12-3/TRBV12-4	TRBJ2-3	NA	NA	TGTGCCAGCACTTCCCTTCGGGTGTCACCGCAGTATTTT	CASTSLRVSPQYF
TRBV5-1	TRBJ2-5	NA	NA	TGCGCCAGCAGCTTGGCGGTCCAAGAGACCCAGTACTTC	CASSLAVQETQYF
TRBV6-5	TRBJ1-2	NA	NA	TGTGCCAGCAGTTATAACCGGGACGGTGAAGCCTTC	CASSYNRDGEAF
TRBV19	TRBJ2-3	NA	NA	TGTGCCAGTACCCAGGGCAATACAGATACGCAGTATTTT	CASTQGNTDTQYF
TRBV12-5	TRBJ2-1	NA	NA	TGTGCTAGTGTTCTGTGGGACAATGAGCAGTTCTTC	CASVLWDNEQFF
TRBV5-8	TRBJ1-1	NA	NA	TGTGCCAGCAGCCCCTGGTCGAACACTGAAGCTTTCTTT	CASSPWSNTEAFF
TRBV7-9	TRBJ2-7	NA	NA	TGTGCCAGCAGCTTAGTCAGTATAGCGGCCCCAATCTACGAGCAGTACTTC	CASSLVSIAAPIYEQYF
TRBV7-3	TRBJ1-2	NA	NA	TGTGCCAGCAGCTTGGGGGTAGGACCCGGAGATGGCTACACCTTC	CASSLGVGPGDGYTF
TRBV3-1/TRBV3-2	TRBJ2-1	once	NA	TGTGCCAGCAGCCAAGATGCGCTGGGTAATGAGCAGTTCTTC	CASSQDALGNEQFF
TRBV24-1	TRBJ2-5	NA	NA	TGTGCCACCAGTGATGGGGCGGGGAGGCAGACCCAGTACTTC	CATSDGAGRQTQYF
TRBV5-8	TRBJ2-2	once	NA	TGTGCCAGCAGCTTAGGGCAGGGGAACACCGGGGAGCTGTTTTTT	CASSLGQGNTGELFF
TRBV23-1	TRBJ2-5	NA	NA	TGCGCCAGCAGTCAAACAAAACAGGGAGAGACCCAGTACTTC	CASSQTKQGETQYF